The 19 T cell receptor beta chains below all came from one sample that was sequenced in a study of blood T cell repertoires in COVID-19. The method was immunoSEQ multiplex PCR; TCRdb's version includes in-frame clones alone and lacks a portion of them. The sample carries some 200,000 clones, around nine tenths recorded once. The sequenced material came from peripheral blood. The receptors were gathered from a woman between 18 and 29 years old who had recovered from COVID-19.

The chain recombines TRBV11-2 with TRBJ1-1; weak D call: TRBD1 (5 bases). This CDR3 is built from 14 residues. Trimming removed 5 bases from V and 0 bases from J, with 10 bases in between. Germline V gives CDR1 SGHAT, CDR2 FQNNGV. The CDR3 nucleotides are TGTGCCAGCAGCCAACAGGTTATGAACACTGAAGCTTTCTTT. This gives the protein CASSQQVMNTEAFF.

The chain couples TRBV29-1 to TRBJ2-3; 8 bases map to TRBD1. Germline-derived CDR1 and CDR2 are SQVTM and ANQGSEA. The CDR3 covers 14 residues. V trimming: 7 bases; J trimming: 2 bases; junction bases outside the gene matches: 8. The CDR3 nucleotides read TGCAGCGGTGCCGGGACAGGATCCACAGATACGCAGTATTTT. Translated, it gives CSGAGTGSTDTQYF.

The rearrangement uses TRBV7-2 and TRBJ2-5; TRBD2 matches 7 bases. The CDR3 consists of 15 residues. Unmatched junction bases numbered 9, after V lost 1 base and J lost 7 bases. Germline loops: CDR1 SGHTA, CDR2 FQGNSA. Here the CDR3 reads CASSLGVGRSGTQYF. In DNA, the CDR3 is TGTGCCAGCAGCTTAGGAGTCGGGAGGTCCGGGACCCAGTACTTC.

This clone was observed a single time. The genes are TRBV19 and TRBJ1-1; the D is unclear. CDR3 length equals 13 residues. The germline CDR1 and CDR2 sequences are LNHDA and SQIVND (reference sequence). Trimming took 3 bases from V and 4 from J, leaving 9 bases between them. CDR3 sequence (DNA): TGTGCCAGTAGTATGAGGGTTGGCACTGAAGCTTTCTTT. Protein: CASSMRVGTEAFF.

The V gene is TRBV10-3, the J gene TRBJ2-1; 11 bases line up with TRBD2. This CDR3 comprises 15 residues. From germline, CDR1 is ENHRY and CDR2 SYGVKD. V lost 2 bases to trimming and J lost 7 bases; unmatched junction nucleotides: 4. The DNA for the CDR3 is TGTGCCATCAGTGAGACTAGCGGGAGTTGGAATGAGCAGTTCTTC. Its protein is CAISETSGSWNEQFF.

The chain is built from TRBV9 and TRBJ2-7; TRBD1 matches at 10 bases. The V gene's germline CDR1 is SGDLS and CDR2 YYNGEE. Trimming removed 4 bases from V and 2 bases from J; junction bases left unmatched: 9. CDR3 size: 16 residues. The CDR3 DNA follows: TGTGCCAGCAGCCCGGGCGGGACAGGGGTCCCCTACGAGCAGTACTTC. Its translation is CASSPGGTGVPYEQYF.

CDR3 sequence (DNA): TGTGCCAGCAGCTTGCAGCGAGAGACCCAGTACTTC. Translating it yields CASSLQRETQYF. The rearrangement joins TRBV5-4 to TRBJ2-5; unclear D gene. This CDR3 spans 12 amino acids. The V gene's germline CDR1 is SGHNT and CDR2 YYREEE (reference sequence). The V gene lost 1 base and the J gene lost 4 bases, with 5 bases spanning the gap.

The chain combines TRBV19 with TRBJ1-5; D not resolved. The V gene's germline CDR1 is LNHDA and CDR2 SQIVND (reference sequence). Trimming removed 3 bases at V and 11 bases at J, with 11 bases between. The CDR3 covers 12 residues. The chain's CDR3 is CASSIPGRAQHF. The CDR3 DNA sequence: TGTGCCAGTAGTATCCCCGGCCGGGCCCAGCATTTT.

This chain uses TRBV7-9 with TRBJ2-1; D is unresolved. Germline V CDR1 and CDR2: SEHNR, FQNEAQ (reference sequence). The V and J ends lost 3 bases and 7 bases respectively, with 10 bases between them. The CDR3 totals 13 residues. The CDR3, as DNA: TGTGCCAGCAGCTTTTTCGGTAATAATGAGCAGTTCTTC. It translates to CASSFFGNNEQFF.

The V gene is TRBV4-3, the J gene TRBJ1-2, with 7 bases identical to TRBD1. This CDR3 is built from 16 residues. Germline V gene data show CDR1 as LGHNA and CDR2 as YSLEER. V was pared by 0 bases and J by 5 bases, with 9 bases of the junction left unmatched. CDR3 nucleotides: TGCGCCAGCAGCCAAGACTCAAAAGGGACAGCTTATGGCTACACCTTC. Its protein product is CASSQDSKGTAYGYTF.

The chain combines TRBV7-2 with TRBJ1-2; 7 bases agree with TRBD1. Trimming at V came to 4 bases and at J to 2 bases, leaving 13 bases not matched to a gene. Germline assignment: CDR1 SGHTA and CDR2 FQGNSA. The CDR3 extends over 17 amino acids. The CDR3, as DNA: TGTGCCAGCAGCTCTTTGTTCTTGACAGGGAGGAACTATGGCTACACCTTC. The encoded protein is CASSSLFLTGRNYGYTF.

The V gene is TRBV7-9, the J gene TRBJ1-2, with no clear D. With 5 bases removed from V and 4 bases from J, the gap between germline ends came to 26 bases. This CDR3 region has 18 residues. CDR1 SEHNR and CDR2 FQNEAQ come from the germline V gene (reference sequence). CDR3 region: CASSPSTLHGEKGYGYTF. For the CDR3, the DNA is TGTGCCAGCAGCCCCTCGACCCTTCACGGGGAGAAGGGCTATGGCTACACCTTC.

This chain links TRBV3-1 (or the pseudogene TRBV3-2) with TRBJ2-1; 11 nucleotides agree with TRBD2. With 0 bases clipped from V and 7 bases from J, the junction kept 5 bases outside the gene matches. Germline CDR1 reads LGHDT; CDR2 reads YNNKEL (reference sequence). There are 16 residues in the CDR3. DNA for the CDR3: TGTGCCAGCAGCCAAGAATTTAGCGGGGGGGGAAATGAGCAGTTCTTC. Its protein is CASSQEFSGGGNEQFF.

The rearrangement links TRBV21-1 to TRBJ2-3; TRBD2 was called by the table and not checked on the DNA. TRBV21-1 is reported as a pseudogene. There are 16 residues in the CDR3. The chain's CDR3 is CASSKGRGRDADTQYF. The CDR3, as DNA: TGTGCCAGCAGCAAAGGACGCGGGAGGGATGCAGATACGCAGTATTTT.

As DNA, the CDR3 is TGTGCCAGTAGTATAGTAGTAGGGACAGGGGGCGTTTACACTGAAGCTTTCTTT. Translated: CASSIVVGTGGVYTEAFF. The chain recombines TRBV19 with TRBJ1-1; 12 bases fit TRBD1. This CDR3 has 18 residues. Losses at the gene ends were 1 base for V and 3 bases for J; bases not matched to a gene: 9. Germline V lookup: CDR1 LNHDA, CDR2 SQIVND (reference sequence).

As DNA, the CDR3 is TGTGCCACCAGCAGCGGGATTTGGAGGGTAAATGGCTACACCTTC. Amino acids: CATSSGIWRVNGYTF. The chain combines TRBV15 with TRBJ1-2; unclear D gene. The CDR3 spans 15 residues. CDR1 and CDR2 from the germline V gene are LNHNV and YYDKDF (reference sequence). Trimming took 3 bases from V and 6 from J, leaving 17 bases between them.

This chain connects TRBV7-2 to TRBJ2-7, with D unclear. Between the trimmed V and J ends, which lost 4 bases and 6 bases, there was a span of 13 bases. CDR1 is SGHTA and CDR2 is FQGNSA in the germline V gene. The CDR3 length is 13 residues. The CDR3 DNA is TGTGCCAGCAGCTACTACGCCTTGGGCGAGCAGTACTTC. It is translated as CASSYYALGEQYF.

V is TRBV18 and J is TRBJ2-5; maybe TRBD1 (5 bases). Germline-derived CDR1 and CDR2 are KGHSH and LQKENI. The CDR3 runs to 14 residues. Trimming stripped 4 bases from V and 11 bases from J, with 20 bases between. Here the CDR3 DNA reads TGTGCCAGCTCACTTGAGGAAGAGCAGGGTTCGCAGTACTTC. It encodes CASSLEEEQGSQYF.

V gene TRBV7-9 combines with J gene TRBJ2-7, with a possible D match to TRBD1 (6 bases). The V gene's germline CDR1 is SEHNR and CDR2 FQNEAQ (reference sequence). The ends were cut back, 0 bases at V and 6 bases at J, with 18 bases in the middle. The CDR3 contains 16 residues. The CDR3: CASSLATLGAGGEQYF. The CDR3 DNA reads TGTGCCAGCAGCTTAGCGACATTGGGGGCCGGTGGCGAGCAGTACTTC.